This T cell receptor beta chain is drawn from a study of blood T cells in healthy people across ages. A second PCR, run for roughly 6 to 11 cycles, used a sample-barcoded 5' primer plus a J-beta primer mix. TCRdb fed the 5' RACE reads into MiXCR, producing one record per CDR3 protein. The table includes 790,000 or so distinct CDR3 sequences, less than 60% detected once. V lost 1 base and J 1 base, leaving 8 bases between the germline ends. CDR1 and CDR2 from the germline V gene are LGHNA and YSLEER. The CDR3 has 16 amino acids. This chain connects TRBV4-3 to TRBJ2-6; D gene uncertain. Sequenced sample: blood. The source is an elderly man in good health. CDR3: CASSQGPRSGANVLTF. CDR3 in DNA: TGCGCCAGCAGCCAAGGGCCACGGTCTGGGGCCAACGTCCTGACTTTC.